The 10 T cell receptor beta chains in this list originate from one sample, sequenced in a study of neoadjuvant anti-PD-1 for oral cavity cancer (dated by TCRdb to about 2021). This specimen's time point label, per the study, means: before neoadjuvant nivolumab. Library generation was performed with the immunoSEQ multiplex PCR assay. TCRdb holds this immuneACCESS table with in-frame rearrangements only. Some clones are missing; in checked studies, unresolved V genes explain under half, and the rest has no known cause. The sample contains approximately 72,000 clones, more than 70% of them found a single time. The top ten clonotypes cover 3% to 4% of the sample. Sequenced material: PBMCs, taken before nivolumab (anti-PD-1) treatment. Every receptor here comes from a person aged 35 to 85 with oral cavity squamous cell carcinoma.

The V gene is TRBV25-1, the J gene TRBJ2-5; weak D call: TRBD2 (6 bases). V lost 2 bases to trimming and J lost 2 bases, with 12 bases between them. This CDR3 has 15 residues. Per germline, CDR1 MGHDK and CDR2 SYGVNS. The CDR3 coding sequence is TGTGCCAGCAGTGAACGGAGGGGCCTACAAGAGACCCAGTACTTC. Translation: CASSERRGLQETQYF.

This clone was picked up one time. The chain has TRBV9 and TRBJ2-5; D is undetermined. V lost 3 bases, J lost 5 bases, and 11 bases lay in between. This CDR3 is built from 13 residues. Germline-derived CDR1 and CDR2 are SGDLS and YYNGEE. CDR3 in amino acids: CASSAGFGETQYF. The DNA of the CDR3 is TGTGCCAGCAGCGCCGGGTTTGGTGAGACCCAGTACTTC.

This clone came up once. CDR3 DNA sequence: TGCGCCAGCGCTACGACAGGGGGAGAGACCCAGTACTTC. Translation: CASATTGGETQYF. This chain connects TRBV5-1 to TRBJ2-5, with TRBD1 identical over 9 bases. This CDR3 contains 13 residues. CDR1 SGHRS and CDR2 YFSETQ come from the germline V gene. V dropped 7 bases and J dropped 4; count of bases not matched to a gene: 5.

This chain uses TRBV29-1 with TRBJ1-2; TRBD1 might be the D (5 bases). CDR1 and CDR2 from the germline V gene are SQVTM and ANQGSEA. This CDR3 comprises 14 residues. The V and J ends lost 0 bases and 6 bases respectively, with 14 bases between them. CDR3 bases: TGCAGCGTTGAAGATCCGGTCAGGGTTAATGGCTACACCTTC. Translation gives CSVEDPVRVNGYTF.

This rearrangement joins TRBV5-4 to TRBJ2-7, with 9 nucleotides matching TRBD1. The CDR3 is 15 residues long. Losses at the gene ends were 4 bases for V and 0 bases for J; bases not matched to a gene: 5. Per germline, CDR1 SGHNT and CDR2 YYREEE (reference sequence). CDR3 region: CASSSWTGVSYEQYF. CDR3 bases: TGTGCCAGCAGCAGTTGGACAGGGGTCTCCTACGAGCAGTACTTC.

This rearrangement joins TRBV29-1 to TRBJ1-6; D is possibly TRBD1 (5 bases). The germline CDR1 and CDR2 sequences are SQVTM and ANQGSEA. The CDR3 runs to 13 residues. Trimming took off 7 bases at V and 3 bases at J, with 10 bases between the two ends. CDR3 region: CSALDNYNSPLHF. The CDR3, as DNA: TGCAGCGCCCTGGACAACTATAATTCACCCCTCCACTTT.

The chain uses TRBV7-2 and TRBJ2-1; 9 bases fit TRBD1. Germline CDR1 is SGHTA and CDR2 is FQGNSA. The CDR3 runs 14 residues. V shed 3 bases, J shed 9 bases, and the junction held 6 bases outside the gene matches. This chain's CDR3 is CASSFIDRGFEQFF. The CDR3 DNA follows: TGTGCCAGCAGCTTCATAGACAGGGGGTTTGAGCAGTTCTTC.

The table lists this clone with a count of one. This rearrangement joins TRBV11-2 to TRBJ1-2, with D tentatively TRBD1 (5 bases). CDR3 length: 15 amino acids. CDR1 SGHAT and CDR2 FQNNGV come from the germline V gene. Trimming removed 5 bases at V and 8 bases at J, with 21 bases between. The CDR3, as DNA: TGTGCCAGCAGCCAACTGACCGACGGGGGAGGCGGCTACACCTTC. Translated: CASSQLTDGGGGYTF.

The J gene is TRBJ1-5, the V gene TRBV6-4; D uncertain. Germline loops: CDR1 MRHNA, CDR2 SNTAGT. V shed 4 bases and J shed 4 bases, with 8 bases lying between them. The CDR3 is 13 residues long. Here the CDR3 DNA reads TGTGCCAGCAGTGTCCGCGAGAATCAGCCCCAGCATTTT. Translation: CASSVRENQPQHF.

This clone was recorded once. J is TRBJ2-7 and V is TRBV29-1, with D perhaps matching TRBD2 (6 bases). Per the germline V gene, CDR1 is SQVTM and CDR2 is ANQGSEA. Trimming stripped 7 bases from V and 0 bases from J, with 19 bases between. This CDR3 has 15 amino acids. The CDR3 DNA is TGCAGCGCCGGGATTGGGGGGACCTACTCCTACGAGCAGTACTTC. It specifies CSAGIGGTYSYEQYF.